The 25 T cell receptor beta chains below come from one sample, sequenced in a study of T-cell memory formation after mild COVID-19. TCRdb passed the 5' RACE reads through MiXCR, listing each CDR3 protein once. Found here are under 350,000 distinct CDR3 sequences, 15% to 20% of them singletons; the top ten hold roughly 25%. The sample taken for sequencing was PBMCs or a T cell subset sorted from them (not recorded which). Every receptor here comes from a man younger than 35 who had mild COVID-19 (a few samples of this study predate the infection). Cell type and time point are not known.

This clonotype was observed a few times. The chain couples TRBV4-1 to TRBJ1-5; no reliable D call. Germline loops: CDR1 MGHRA, CDR2 YSYEKL. The CDR3 spans 12 residues. Trimming took 3 bases from V and 7 from J, leaving 7 bases between them. This chain's CDR3 is CASSHGKQPQHF. Here the CDR3 DNA reads TGCGCCAGCAGCCACGGGAAACAGCCCCAGCATTTT.

The rearrangement links TRBV20-1 to TRBJ2-3; TRBD1 matches at 9 bases. J gave up 4 bases and V 6 bases, and 14 bases lay outside the gene matches. This CDR3 has 16 residues. The V gene's germline CDR1 is DFQATT and CDR2 SNEGSKA (reference sequence). CDR3 region: CSAPTDRGGLSDTQYF. For the CDR3, the DNA is TGCAGTGCCCCGACCGACAGGGGGGGCCTGTCAGATACGCAGTATTTT.

V usage is TRBV4-1 and J usage is TRBJ1-6; D gene uncertain. The CDR3 spans 13 residues. V dropped 1 base and J dropped 6 bases, with 4 bases sitting between them. CDR1 and CDR2 (germline): MGHRA, YSYEKL. The CDR3 spells CASSQVANSPLHF. The CDR3 nucleotides read TGCGCCAGCAGCCAAGTTGCTAATTCACCCCTCCACTTT.

The V call is TRBV24-1, the J call TRBJ1-2; no firm D call. The CDR3 sequence is 12 residues long. CDR1 and CDR2 from the germline V gene are KGHDR and SFDVKD. V was trimmed by 5 bases and J by 8 bases, leaving 11 bases between them. This CDR3 is CATSALGEGYTF. The DNA for the CDR3 is TGTGCCACCAGTGCCCTAGGCGAGGGCTACACCTTC.

The V gene is TRBV6-4, the J gene TRBJ1-1; D is undetermined. The ends were cut back, 4 bases at V and 3 bases at J, with 9 bases in the middle. The CDR3 loop spans 13 amino acids. Germline lookup yields CDR1 MRHNA and CDR2 SNTAGT. CDR3 sequence reads: CASSVLADTEAFF. CDR3 in DNA: TGTGCCAGCAGTGTCTTAGCCGACACTGAAGCTTTCTTT.

This clonotype was counted only a few times. This chain uses TRBV29-1 with TRBJ2-2; D is undetermined. The CDR3 has 11 residues. Germline assignment: CDR1 SQVTM and CDR2 ANQGSEA. Trimming shortened V by 6 bases and J by 7 bases, and 9 bases separated the two germline ends. The CDR3 is CSVSGLGELFF. The DNA for the CDR3 is TGCAGCGTATCAGGTCTCGGGGAGCTGTTTTTT.

The table lists this clonotype with a few counts. The V call is TRBV5-4, the J call TRBJ1-2; TRBD1 might be the D (6 bases). Per the germline V gene, CDR1 is SGHNT and CDR2 is YYREEE (reference sequence). The CDR3 has 14 residues. The V gene lost 9 bases and the J gene lost 4 bases, with 19 bases spanning the gap. The CDR3 bases are TGTGCCACCGTGGGGGGCCCAGCTAGCTATGGCTACACCTTC. Its protein is CATVGGPASYGYTF.

The table lists this clonotype with a few counts. The rearrangement links TRBV4-2 to TRBJ2-2; the D gene is possibly TRBD2 (6 bases). V lost 4 bases, J lost 2 bases, and 17 bases lay in between. CDR1 is LGHNA, CDR2 YNFKEQ, per germline. The CDR3 is 17 residues long. The CDR3 DNA is TGTGCCAGCAGCCCCACGGGCCGGGGGACCAACACCGGGGAGCTGTTTTTT. This sequence encodes CASSPTGRGTNTGELFF.

J is TRBJ2-3 and V is TRBV21-1; TRBD1, the table's D call, was not compared with the DNA. TRBV21-1 is shown as a pseudogene. The CDR3 has 19 residues. CDR3 nucleotide sequence: TGTGCCAGCAGCACCCTCTCAGGGCGTGGGATCATAAGGGCAGATACGCAGTATTTT. Its translation: CASSTLSGRGIIRADTQYF.

The chain is built from TRBV28 and TRBJ1-1; TRBD1 matches at 8 bases. Germline CDR1 reads MDHEN; CDR2 reads SYDVKM. J gave up 4 bases and V 5 bases, and 9 bases lay outside the gene matches. This CDR3 spans 15 amino acids. The CDR3 sequence: CASSGEGQGATEAFF. The CDR3 DNA follows: TGTGCCAGCAGTGGGGAAGGACAGGGCGCCACTGAAGCTTTCTTT. Supplemented by reference TRBV28 and TRBJ1-1, the full variable domain reads DVKVTQSSRYLVKRTGEKVFLECVQDMDHENMFWYRQDPGLGLRLIYFSYDVKMKEKGDIPEGYSVSREKKERFSLILESASTNQTSMYLCASSGEGQGATEAFFGQGTRLTVV.

This clonotype has a handful of counts. The chain carries TRBV25-1 and TRBJ2-7; D unclear. The CDR3 is 14 residues long. Per the germline V gene, CDR1 is MGHDK and CDR2 is SYGVNS. Trimming stripped 0 bases from V and 7 bases from J, with 13 bases between. The CDR3 DNA is TGTGCCAGCAGTGAATATCGAAAACCGGTGGAGCAGTACTTC. Protein: CASSEYRKPVEQYF.

The chain carries TRBV3-1 and TRBJ2-1, with D perhaps matching TRBD1 (5 bases). Per the germline V gene, CDR1 is LGHDT and CDR2 is YNNKEL (reference sequence). The CDR3 runs to 13 residues. V lost 3 bases and J lost 6, with 9 bases in between. The CDR3, as DNA: TGTGCCAGCAGCCAGTATCAGGGCAATGAGCAGTTCTTC. Protein product: CASSQYQGNEQFF.

V usage is TRBV12-5 and J usage is TRBJ2-7; D possibly corresponds to TRBD1 (5 bases). Trimming removed 5 bases at V and 2 bases at J, with 16 bases between. CDR3 length equals 15 residues. The germline V gene encodes CDR1 LGHNT and CDR2 FRNRAP. The CDR3 DNA follows: TGTGCTAGTGGTCCCCTGGGGCAGGAGACCTACGAGCAGTACTTC. It codes for CASGPLGQETYEQYF.

This chain uses TRBV6-2 or TRBV6-3 with TRBJ2-7, with a weak D call TRBD2 (5 bases). Germline V gives CDR1 MNHEY, CDR2 SVGEGT. V was clipped by 7 bases and J by 0 bases, with 13 bases between them. CDR3 length: 14 residues. The CDR3 DNA is TGTGCCAGCACCCTCCCCGGGGACTCCTACGAGCAGTACTTC. It translates to CASTLPGDSYEQYF.

The chain links TRBV19 to TRBJ2-5; perhaps TRBD1 as D (6 bases). Germline lookup yields CDR1 LNHDA and CDR2 SQIVND (reference sequence). Trimming cost V 3 bases and J 3 bases, with 11 bases left between them. The CDR3 is 14 amino acids. CDR3: CASSIDTGKETQYF. The CDR3, as DNA: TGTGCCAGTAGTATCGACACAGGGAAAGAGACCCAGTACTTC. Looking up the rest from reference TRBV19 and TRBJ2-5 gives the full variable domain: DGGITQSPKYLFRKEGQNVTLSCEQNLNHDAMYWYRQDPGQGLRLIYYSQIVNDFQKGDIAEGYSVSREKKESFPLTVTSAQKNPTAFYLCASSIDTGKETQYFGPGTRLLVL.

This clonotype has ten or more counts. The chain has TRBV5-1 and TRBJ2-1; D is unclear. The CDR3 covers 11 residues. V dropped 0 bases and J dropped 10 bases, with 5 bases sitting between them. Germline V gives CDR1 SGHRS, CDR2 YFSETQ. The CDR3 region has the DNA TGCGCCAGCAGCTTGGTGAGAGAGCAGTTCTTC. Protein sequence: CASSLVREQFF.

This clonotype was recorded at least ten times. The chain combines TRBV9 with TRBJ2-7, with a tentative D call TRBD1 (5 bases). Germline CDR1 SGDLS, CDR2 YYNGEE. The CDR3 runs to 14 residues. Trimming removed 0 bases at V and 1 base at J, with 8 bases between. The CDR3 DNA follows: TGTGCCAGCAGCGTAGGTGCAGGGTCCTACGAGCAGTACTTC. This gives the protein CASSVGAGSYEQYF. Full variable domain (missing parts from reference TRBV9 and TRBJ2-7): DSGVTQTPKHLITATGQRVTLRCSPRSGDLSVYWYQQSLDQGLQFLIQYYNGEERAKGNILERFSAQQFPDLHSELNLSSLELGDSALYFCASSVGAGSYEQYFGPGTRLTVT.

Many counts were recorded for this clonotype. The J gene is TRBJ2-5, the V gene TRBV20-1; D unresolved. This CDR3 is built from 13 residues. Germline V lookup: CDR1 DFQATT, CDR2 SNEGSKA (reference sequence). V was pared by 3 bases and J by 1 base, with 9 bases between. In DNA, the CDR3 is TGCAGTGCTAGTGGGAACACCCAAGAGACCCAGTACTTC. As protein: CSASGNTQETQYF.

This clonotype has a handful of counts. The genes are TRBV5-4 and TRBJ2-7; no firm D call. Germline V gene lookup returns CDR1 SGHNT and CDR2 YYREEE (reference sequence). Trimming took off 0 bases at V and 2 bases at J, with 12 bases between the two ends. This CDR3 has 15 amino acids. CDR3 bases: TGTGCCAGCAGCTTGGGCCCCATAGAGACCTACGAGCAGTACGTC. Translated, it gives CASSLGPIETYEQYV.

The rearrangement uses TRBV6-5 and TRBJ1-2; TRBD1 agrees at 7 bases. Germline CDR1 reads MNHEY; CDR2 reads SVGAGI. CDR3 length equals 14 residues. Losses at the gene ends were 6 bases for V and 7 bases for J; bases not matched to a gene: 11. The CDR3 spells CASSLQGGGSGYTF. The CDR3 DNA reads as TGTGCCAGCAGCCTCCAGGGGGGGGGCTCTGGCTACACCTTC.

In its sample, this clonotype was seen a few times. This chain joins TRBV7-6 and TRBJ2-7, with a possible D match to TRBD2 (6 bases). Trimming removed 5 bases from V and 5 bases from J, with 16 bases in between. CDR1 is SGHVS and CDR2 is FNYEAQ in the germline V gene. The CDR3 has 14 residues. The CDR3 sequence is CASSTGKGGNEQYF. CDR3 coding DNA: TGTGCCAGCAGCACCGGTAAGGGAGGTAACGAGCAGTACTTC.

The gene calls are TRBV11-1 and TRBJ1-2; D unresolved. With 1 base removed from V and 3 bases from J, the gap between germline ends came to 9 bases. Per germline, CDR1 SGHAT and CDR2 FQDESV (reference sequence). CDR3 size: 14 residues. The DNA for the CDR3 is TGTGCCAGCAGCTTAGGGTGGCAGGACTATGGCTACACCTTC. Its translation: CASSLGWQDYGYTF.

The chain links TRBV9 to TRBJ2-7; 11 nucleotides match TRBD1. CDR3 length equals 14 residues. The V gene's germline CDR1 is SGDLS and CDR2 YYNGEE. Trimming removed 4 bases from V and 5 bases from J; junction bases left unmatched: 5. In DNA form, the CDR3 reads TGTGCCAGCAGCTTTAGGACAGGGGGCAACGAGCAGTACTTC. Its protein product is CASSFRTGGNEQYF.

This clonotype was detected a few times. J is TRBJ2-5 and V is TRBV20-1, with D perhaps TRBD1 (5 bases). Deletions cut 4 bases from V and 4 bases from J, with 16 bases between. Germline CDR1 reads DFQATT; CDR2 reads SNEGSKA (reference sequence). There are 14 residues in the CDR3. CDR3 region: CSAIRTGLAETQYF. Written as DNA, the CDR3 is TGCAGTGCTATAAGAACAGGATTGGCAGAGACCCAGTACTTC.

This clonotype has ten or more counts. The rearrangement uses TRBV12-3 or TRBV12-4 and TRBJ1-1, with D maybe TRBD1 (6 bases). The CDR3 sequence is 14 residues long. V lost 7 bases, J lost 5 bases, and 17 bases lay in between. This chain's CDR3 is CASITGRSKTEAFF. Here the CDR3 DNA reads TGTGCCAGCATTACAGGGAGGTCGAAGACTGAAGCTTTCTTT.